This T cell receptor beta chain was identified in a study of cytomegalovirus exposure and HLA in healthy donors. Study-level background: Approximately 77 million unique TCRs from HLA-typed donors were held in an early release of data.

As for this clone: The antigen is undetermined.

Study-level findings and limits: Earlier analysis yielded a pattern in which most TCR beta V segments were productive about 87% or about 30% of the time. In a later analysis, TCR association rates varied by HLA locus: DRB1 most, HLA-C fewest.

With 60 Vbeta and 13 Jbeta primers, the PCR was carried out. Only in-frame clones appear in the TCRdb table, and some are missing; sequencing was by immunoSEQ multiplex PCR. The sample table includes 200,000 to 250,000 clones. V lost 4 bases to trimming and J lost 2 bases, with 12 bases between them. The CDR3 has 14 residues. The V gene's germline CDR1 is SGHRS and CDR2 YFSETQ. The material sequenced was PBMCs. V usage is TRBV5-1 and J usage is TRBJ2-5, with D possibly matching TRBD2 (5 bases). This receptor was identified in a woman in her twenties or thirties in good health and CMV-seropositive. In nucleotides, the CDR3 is TGCGCCAGCAGCCCTTCGGGAAGTCAAGAGACCCAGTACTTC. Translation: CASSPSGSQETQYF.